This TCR beta chain was obtained from a study of CD8+ T cells in alopecia areata (dated by TCRdb to 2016 to 2019). Study-level background: The treated patients, all with moderate-to-severe alopecia areata, were enrolled in an open-label pilot trial of oral tofacitinib given at 5 to 10 mg twice daily. Tofacitinib was given for 6 to 18 months, followed by 6 months of follow-up off drug to assess delayed response and recurrence. The study used high-throughput TCRbeta sequencing to examine T cell clonal expansion in alopecia areata, in both the C3H/HeJ mouse model and human patients. On the human side, TCRbeta sequencing was run on scalp tissue and on sorted CD4+ and CD8+ peripheral blood T cells from healthy controls and from alopecia areata patients with either patchy or totalis/universalis disease. Tofacitinib-treated patients had biopsies at baseline and at 4 and 24 weeks of treatment, with a later scalp biopsy in several patients. Clonality in the scalp was compared among normal scalp (n=4), patchy alopecia areata scalp (n=8), and alopecia totalis/universalis scalp (n=8). RNA was extracted with the PAXgene miRNA kit for fixed scalp, the miRNeasy kit for PBMCs, and the RNeasy kit for mouse skin. TCRbeta CDR3 regions were amplified by immunoSEQ multiplex PCR using 35 Vbeta forward and 13 Jbeta reverse primers. Overall results and qualifications from the work: Shared TCR sequences between patients were less evident than in mice, which may be partly attributable to HLA diversity in the patient population. Compared with normal scalp, lesional scalp, particularly in alopecia totalis/universalis, had higher clonality and more expanded CD8+ clones, which suggests antigenic drive. Unlike mouse skin, which is dominated by gammadelta T cells, normal human skin has resident alphabeta T cells that are also sequenced, and this complicates analysis of the scalp TCR repertoire.

From alopecia areata patients, peripheral blood was collected along with lesional scalp punch biopsies. After PBMCs were isolated by density centrifugation and stained for CD3, CD4 and CD8, a FACSAria was used to sort CD4+ and CD8+ T cells. Libraries were made using the immunoSEQ multiplex PCR assay. To provide template for TCR sequencing, every sample had RNA extracted and reverse transcribed into cDNA. First-strand cDNA was synthesized using SuperScript III with a 2:1 mix of oligo-dT and random hexamers. A synthetic immune receptor repertoire was used to measure amplification bias, and any remaining bias was corrected computationally. As for the original processing: Raw reads were preprocessed to remove errors, and CDR3 was defined by IMGT conventions from the conserved cysteine to phenylalanine. Clonality was computed as 1 minus the Shannon entropy, with the entropy normalized by log2 of the number of productive unique TCRs. Whether scalp clones were CD4 or CD8 was inferred by matching scalp TCRbeta sequences against CD4 and CD8 repertoires sorted from blood. The immuneACCESS repertoire file appears here via TCRdb, limited to in-frame rearrangements. These files lack a portion of the clones; in checked studies, under half of the deficit traces to unresolved V genes, and the cause of the others is not known. V, J and clone size reflect that table, while D and trimming were determined from the DNA. In all, the sample holds 90,000 to 100,000 clones, and 41% of those were seen once. The ten largest account for approximately 1.5% of the sample.

Comment on this clone: Its antigen target is currently unknown. There are no base qualities to consult, and no much larger clone falls within one base.

The TCR comes from a human donor with alopecia areata. The sample was CD4+ T cells sorted from blood.

The bases are TGTGCCAGCAGTCGCTCTTACGAGCAGTACTTC. Its protein reads: CASSRSYEQYF. The chain links TRBV14 with TRBJ2-7; the D gene is unclear. The trim is 6 bases for V and 4 bases for J, with a gap of 7 bases between the germline ends. The germline V gene specifies SGHDN as CDR1 and FVKESK as CDR2. The CDR3 sequence holds 11 residues, the cysteine and phenylalanine included. The kept DNA is CDR3 alone, 33 bases in frame from the first base.